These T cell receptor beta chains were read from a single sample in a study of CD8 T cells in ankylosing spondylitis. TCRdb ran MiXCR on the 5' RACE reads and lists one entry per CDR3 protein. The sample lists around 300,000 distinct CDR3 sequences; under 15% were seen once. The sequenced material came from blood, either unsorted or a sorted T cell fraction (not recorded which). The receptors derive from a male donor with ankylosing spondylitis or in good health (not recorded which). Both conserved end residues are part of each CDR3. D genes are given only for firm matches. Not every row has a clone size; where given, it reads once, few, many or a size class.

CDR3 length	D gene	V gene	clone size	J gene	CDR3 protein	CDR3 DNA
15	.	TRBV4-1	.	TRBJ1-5	CASSRSGLPNQPQHF	TGCGCCAGCAGCCGCAGCGGACTCCCTAATCAGCCCCAGCATTTT
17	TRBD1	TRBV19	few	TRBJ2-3	CASSSRQGMGPTDTQYF	TGTGCCAGTAGTAGCCGACAGGGAATGGGGCCAACAGATACGCAGTATTTT
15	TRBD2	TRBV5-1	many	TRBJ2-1	CASSLELAGYNEQFF	TGCGCCAGCAGCTTGGAACTAGCGGGATACAATGAGCAGTTCTTC
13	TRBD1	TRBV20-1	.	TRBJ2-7	CSAASDRHYEQYF	TGCAGTGCTGCTTCGGACAGGCACTACGAGCAGTACTTC
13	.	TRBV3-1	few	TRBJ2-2	CASSFDPTGELFF	TGTGCCAGCAGTTTCGACCCCACCGGGGAGCTGTTTTTT
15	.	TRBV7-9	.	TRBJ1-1	CASSSGSKGFTEAFF	TGTGCCAGCAGCTCAGGATCCAAGGGGTTCACTGAAGCTTTCTTT
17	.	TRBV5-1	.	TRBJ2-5	CASSLGVRTGAQETQYF	TGCGCCAGCAGCTTGGGGGTCCGGACGGGAGCTCAAGAGACCCAGTACTTC
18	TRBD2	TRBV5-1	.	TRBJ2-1	CASSLVPVRGGSYNEQFF	TGCGCCAGCAGCTTGGTCCCGGTGCGGGGGGGCTCCTACAATGAGCAGTTCTTC
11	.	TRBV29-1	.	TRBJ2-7	CSVVRDIEQYF	TGCAGCGTTGTCCGGGATATCGAGCAGTACTTC
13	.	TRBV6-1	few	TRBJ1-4	CASSESPYEKLFF	TGTGCCAGCAGTGAGTCCCCCTATGAAAAACTGTTTTTT
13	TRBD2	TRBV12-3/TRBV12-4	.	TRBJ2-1	CASRRLATIEQFF	TGTGCCAGTAGACGACTAGCAACAATTGAGCAGTTCTTC
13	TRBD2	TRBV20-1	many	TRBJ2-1	CSAIAGVLNEQFF	TGCAGTGCTATAGCGGGAGTCCTCAATGAGCAGTTCTTC
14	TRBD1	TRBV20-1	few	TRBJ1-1	CSARRGQVRTEAFF	TGCAGTGCTAGAAGAGGACAGGTACGCACTGAAGCTTTCTTT
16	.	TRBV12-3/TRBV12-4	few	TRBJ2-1	CASSRPGLRTYNEQFF	TGTGCCAGCAGTAGACCAGGACTCAGGACCTACAATGAGCAGTTCTTC
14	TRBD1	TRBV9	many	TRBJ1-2	CASSLGQGVYGYTF	TGTGCCAGCAGCCTAGGACAGGGGGTCTATGGCTACACCTTC
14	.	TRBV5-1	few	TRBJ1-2	CASSAGTGNYGYTF	TGCGCCAGCAGCGCAGGGACGGGTAACTATGGCTACACCTTC
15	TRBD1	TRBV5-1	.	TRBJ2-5	CASTSPDRLRETQYF	TGCGCCAGCACCTCCCCGGACAGGCTTCGGGAGACCCAGTACTTC
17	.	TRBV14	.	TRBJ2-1	CASSQDGGNPRSHEQFF	TGTGCCAGCAGCCAAGATGGGGGAAATCCGCGAAGTCATGAGCAGTTCTTC
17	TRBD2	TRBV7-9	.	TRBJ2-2	CASSLPSGGRNTGELFF	TGTGCCAGCAGCTTACCTAGCGGGGGGCGCAACACCGGGGAGCTGTTTTTT
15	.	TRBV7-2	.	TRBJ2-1	CASSLHGGVGNEQFF	TGTGCCAGCAGCTTACATGGGGGAGTGGGTAATGAGCAGTTCTTC
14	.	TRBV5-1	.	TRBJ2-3	CASSFGPGTDTQYF	TGCGCCAGCAGCTTCGGACCGGGCACAGATACGCAGTATTTT
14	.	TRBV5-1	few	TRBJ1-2	CASSPGTAVYGYTF	TGCGCCAGCAGCCCAGGGACGGCCGTATATGGCTACACCTTC